This record looks at one TCR beta chain sequence and its context. Its target is not known. The immunoSEQ assay was version 4, run in survey mode. The repertoire was sequenced with immunoSEQ multiplex PCR; TCRdb's copy has only in-frame clones and lacks some. The sample lists 30,000 to 35,000 clones; roughly four fifths were seen once. This specimen belongs to a study of persistence of HIV-infected CD4 T cells. Overall study results and limits: Compared with CD3/CD28-stimulated cells, CMV- and Gag-responding cells showed lower TCRbeta richness. Within sorted populations, more oligoclonal TCRs accompanied more oligoclonal proviruses. Degenerate expanded CDR3beta sequences were enriched among CMV- and Gag-responding cells.

CDR1 is SGDLS and CDR2 is YYNGEE in the germline V gene. The CDR3 is 13 amino acids. Trimming left V 4 bases short and J 1 base short, with 8 bases between. Overlapping HIV-1 Gag 15-mer peptides at about 1 ug per peptide per mL were used. CD40L/CD69 double-negative CD45RO-high memory CD4+ T cells were collected. CD8+ T cells were removed from PBMCs prior to stimulation. V and J are TRBV9 and TRBJ1-1; D unclear. The source is an adult woman with HIV who was CMV-seropositive. Sample: CD4+ T cells sorted from PBMCs after roughly 18-hour stimulation, taken from a patient who received antiretroviral therapy. Here the CDR3 reads CASSSGPNTEAFF. In DNA, the CDR3 is TGTGCCAGCAGCAGTGGGCCGAACACTGAAGCTTTCTTT.